This T cell receptor (beta chain) comes out of a study of T cells after yellow fever vaccination. This clonotype was seen more than once but under ten times. Its antigen is currently unknown. Study-level findings and limits: Reappearing after the booster were most of the clones from primary vaccination (roughly 96% CD4, around 90% CD8).

In TCRdb, the 5' RACE reads were re-called with MiXCR into one record per CDR3 protein. The repertoire consists of around 590,000 distinct CDR3 sequences, with approximately 13% occurring once and the leading ten covering 14% to 15%. Sequencing used PBMCs, obtained on the day of the yellow fever booster vaccination. The source of this sequence is a young man who received the YFV17D yellow fever vaccine.

CDR3 sequence: CASSLTVGLAGAYEQYF. The CDR3 DNA follows: TGCGCCAGCAGCTTGACGGTTGGACTAGCGGGAGCCTACGAGCAGTACTTC. This rearrangement joins TRBV5-1 to TRBJ2-7, with 13 nucleotides matching TRBD2. Germline V gene sequence: CDR1 SGHRS, CDR2 YFSETQ. The CDR3 consists of 17 residues. J gave up 2 bases and V 1 base, and 6 bases lay outside the gene matches.